This record looks at one TCR beta chain sequence and its context. The antigen is unknown. The sample is drawn from a study of hypomethylating agent response in myelodysplastic syndrome. The study's findings and limits: Responders gained more novel clonotypes; non-responders had more contracted clonotypes after treatment.

Germline V gene lookup returns CDR1 SGHVS and CDR2 FNYEAQ. This CDR3 spans 17 amino acids. V lost 1 base and J lost 4, with 17 bases in between. TCRdb's table, derived via immunoSEQ multiplex PCR, lists solely in-frame clones and lacks some. The table has under 5,500 clones, around 82% seen once. The sequencing used bone marrow, collected before or after starting hypomethylating agent treatment for myelodysplastic syndrome (not recorded which). The chain carries TRBV7-6 and TRBJ1-5; D is unclear. This TCR came from a human donor with myelodysplastic syndrome. As DNA, the CDR3 is TGTGCCAGCAGCTTAGGGTCGGCAGTTGTACCTAATCAGCCCCAGCATTTT. Translating gives CASSLGSAVVPNQPQHF.